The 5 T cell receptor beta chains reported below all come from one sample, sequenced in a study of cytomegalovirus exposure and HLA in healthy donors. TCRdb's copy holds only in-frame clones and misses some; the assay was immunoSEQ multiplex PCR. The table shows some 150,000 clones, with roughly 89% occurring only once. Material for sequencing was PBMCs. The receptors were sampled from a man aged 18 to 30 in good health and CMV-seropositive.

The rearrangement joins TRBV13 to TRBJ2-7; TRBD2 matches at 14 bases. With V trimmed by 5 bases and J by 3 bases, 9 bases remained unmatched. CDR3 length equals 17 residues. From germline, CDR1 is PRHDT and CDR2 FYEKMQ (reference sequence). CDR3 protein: CASSRGLAGVLIYEQYF. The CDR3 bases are TGTGCCAGCAGCAGGGGACTAGCGGGAGTATTGATCTACGAGCAGTACTTC. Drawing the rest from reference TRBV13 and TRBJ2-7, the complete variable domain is AAGVIQSPRHLIKEKRETATLKCYPIPRHDTVYWYQQGPGQDPQFLISFYEKMQSDKGSIPDRFSAQQFSDYHSELNMSSLELGDSALYFCASSRGLAGVLIYEQYFGPGTRLTVT.

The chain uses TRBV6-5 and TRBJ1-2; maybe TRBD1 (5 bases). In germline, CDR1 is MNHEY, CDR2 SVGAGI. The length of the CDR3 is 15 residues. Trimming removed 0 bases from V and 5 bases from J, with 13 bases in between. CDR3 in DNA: TGTGCCAGCAGTTACTCGGAGGGACGGACGTATGGCTACACCTTC. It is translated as CASSYSEGRTYGYTF.

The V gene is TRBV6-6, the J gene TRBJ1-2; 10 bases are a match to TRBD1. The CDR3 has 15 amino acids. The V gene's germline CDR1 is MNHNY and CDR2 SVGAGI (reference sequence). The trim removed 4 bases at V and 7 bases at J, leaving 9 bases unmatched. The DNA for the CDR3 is TGTGCCAGCAGTTCCCCCGGGACAGGGGAAGGTGGCTACACCTTC. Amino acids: CASSSPGTGEGGYTF.

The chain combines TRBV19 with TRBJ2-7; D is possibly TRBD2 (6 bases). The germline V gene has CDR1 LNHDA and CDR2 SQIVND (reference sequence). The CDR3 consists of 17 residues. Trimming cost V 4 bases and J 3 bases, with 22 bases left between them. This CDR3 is CASSKTKPGLLSYEQYF. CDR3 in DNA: TGTGCCAGTAGTAAAACCAAGCCGGGACTTTTGAGCTACGAGCAGTACTTC.

The DNA of the CDR3 is TGCGCCAGCAGCTGGGGGGGACTAGCGGCGACCGGGAATGAGCAGTTCTTC. The encoded protein is CASSWGGLAATGNEQFF. The gene calls are TRBV5-1 and TRBJ2-1, with 11 nucleotides matching TRBD2. The V and J ends lost 3 bases and 7 bases, in that order; junction bases with no gene match: 12. Germline V gives CDR1 SGHRS, CDR2 YFSETQ. The CDR3 has 17 amino acids.